This T cell receptor (beta chain) was retrieved from a study of cytomegalovirus exposure and HLA in healthy donors. Study conclusions and caveats: Later analysis demonstrated an association between a missense DCLRE1C variant and TCR beta V- and J-gene trimming. An observed cluster of highly shared sequence variants was recorded as a likely sequencing artifact.

Concerning this clone itself: Its antigen remains unknown.

The study ran its PCR with 60 Vbeta and 13 Jbeta primers. Measured with immunoSEQ multiplex PCR; TCRdb has only the in-frame clones, and not every one. Of some 130,000 clones in the sample, around 63% were seen once. J gave up 6 bases and V 3 bases, and 10 bases lay outside the gene matches. This CDR3 has 15 residues. The germline CDR1 and CDR2 sequences are LNHNV and YYDKDF (reference sequence). Material for sequencing was PBMCs. This TCR came from a human donor in good health. The V call is TRBV15, the J call TRBJ1-2; TRBD1 aligns across 7 bases. The CDR3 is CATSRETGKYHGYTF. Here the CDR3 DNA reads TGTGCCACCAGCAGGGAGACAGGGAAGTATCATGGCTACACCTTC.